The present T cell receptor (beta chain) was sequenced within a study of T cells in Graves' hyperthyroidism and ophthalmopathy. This clonotype has ten or more counts. The antigen is not known. TCR beta CDR3 sequences were amplified from RNA transcripts. The HTBI set primed first-round TCR CDR3 RT-PCR. Each CDR3 protein gets one entry after TCRdb re-called the multiplex PCR reads with MiXCR. Here the sample spans around 600,000 distinct CDR3 sequences, 15% to 19% being singletons. Findings of the study overall: In simple terms, a model built on 13 V-J features told ophthalmopathy apart from stable hyperthyroidism.

V lost 5 bases to trimming and J lost 7 bases, with 9 bases between them. Per germline, CDR1 SGHTA and CDR2 FQGNSA. The CDR3 is 13 amino acids. The sample consisted of blood. The sequence came from a woman aged 25 to 39 with Graves' hyperthyroidism. The V call is TRBV7-2, the J call TRBJ1-6, with D perhaps matching TRBD1 (5 bases). CDR3 coding DNA: TGTGCCAGCAGCACCTGGGGGAATTCACCCCTCCACTTT. It codes for CASSTWGNSPLHF.